One sample yielded the 28 T cell receptor beta chains listed below, sequenced in a study of shared clonotypes between healthy human individuals. TCRdb's copy holds only in-frame clones and misses some; the assay was immunoSEQ multiplex PCR. The sample holds about 1,500,000 clones, about 96% seen once. The sequenced material came from naive CD4+ T cells sorted from blood. Subset given: CD45RA+ positively selected. These receptors came from a young man in good health.

This chain uses TRBV7-2 with TRBJ2-7; D call uncertain. Trimming shortened V by 6 bases and J by 1 base, and 10 bases separated the two germline ends. The CDR3 covers 13 residues. Germline V lookup: CDR1 SGHTA, CDR2 FQGNSA. In DNA form, the CDR3 reads TGTGCCAGCAGGAAAGCGAGTTCCTACGAGCAGTACTTC. Translation: CASRKASSYEQYF.

The V gene is TRBV5-1, the J gene TRBJ2-1; TRBD1 aligns across 7 bases. Germline trimming cut 8 bases from V and 8 bases from J; bases unmatched to any gene: 13. Looked up from germline, CDR1 is SGHRS and CDR2 is YFSETQ. The CDR3 has 14 residues. In nucleotides, the CDR3 is TGCGCCAGGGGCCGGGACAGACGACATGATGAGCAGTTCTTC. It specifies CARGRDRRHDEQFF.

This chain connects TRBV4-3 to TRBJ1-4; D may be TRBD1 (6 bases). Germline V CDR1 and CDR2: LGHNA, YSLEER. Trimming took 1 base from V and 7 from J, leaving 13 bases between them. This CDR3 spans 15 amino acids. CDR3 protein: CASSQALRGGEKLFF. Here the CDR3 DNA reads TGCGCCAGCAGCCAAGCCCTCAGGGGAGGTGAAAAACTGTTTTTT.

The chain couples TRBV27 to TRBJ2-5, with 13 bases identical to TRBD2. The germline CDR1 and CDR2 sequences are MNHEY and SMNVEV (reference sequence). The CDR3 has 16 amino acids. V shed 4 bases and J 5 bases; nucleotides not matched to a gene: 7. CDR3 in amino acids: CASSSWGLAGRETQYF. Written as DNA, the CDR3 is TGTGCCAGCAGTTCATGGGGACTAGCGGGACGCGAGACCCAGTACTTC.

Note on this clone: Other DNA sequences in the sample encode the same CDR3. V is TRBV5-1 and J is TRBJ2-2; tentative D call: TRBD1 (6 bases). Germline CDR1 is SGHRS and CDR2 is YFSETQ. Trimming removed 0 bases at V and 1 base at J, with 7 bases between. CDR3 length equals 15 residues. CDR3 region: CASSLARGNTGELFF. The CDR3 coding sequence is TGCGCCAGCAGCTTGGCCAGGGGGAACACCGGGGAGCTGTTTTTT.

The chain couples TRBV28 to TRBJ2-5; a possible D gene is TRBD1 (6 bases). CDR1 is MDHEN and CDR2 is SYDVKM in the germline V gene. V was trimmed by 1 base and J by 1 base, leaving 13 bases between them. This CDR3 spans 16 amino acids. This CDR3 is CASSLFSRGRQETQYF. CDR3 bases: TGTGCCAGCAGTTTATTTTCCAGGGGACGCCAAGAGACCCAGTACTTC.

About this clone itself: This sample includes further DNA sequences coding for the same CDR3. The chain uses TRBV5-1 and TRBJ2-2; weak D call: TRBD1 (6 bases). Per the germline V gene, CDR1 is SGHRS and CDR2 is YFSETQ. V lost 0 bases and J lost 3, with 9 bases in between. The CDR3 runs 15 residues. The CDR3 region has the DNA TGCGCCAGCAGCTTGGACAGGGTGGACACCGGGGAGCTGTTTTTT. It codes for CASSLDRVDTGELFF.

The genes are TRBV2 and TRBJ1-1; no definite D call. CDR1 SNHLY and CDR2 FYNNEI come from the germline V gene. This CDR3 is 15 amino acids long. V was cut by 4 bases and J by 1 base, with 13 bases left in between. CDR3 coding DNA: TGTGCCAGCAGTGTATGGCGGGCCAAGAACACTGAAGCTTTCTTT. This gives the protein CASSVWRAKNTEAFF. Drawing the rest from reference TRBV2 and TRBJ1-1, the complete variable domain is EPEVTQTPSHQVTQMGQEVILRCVPISNHLYFYWYRQILGQKVEFLVSFYNNEISEKSEIFDDQFSVERPDGSNFTLKIRSTKLEDSAMYFCASSVWRAKNTEAFFGQGTRLTVV.

Notes on this clone: At the DNA level, this CDR3 is encoded by other sequences in the same sample as well. The gene calls are TRBV18 and TRBJ1-4; D is undetermined. The CDR3 spans 12 residues. The ends were cut back, 6 bases at V and 4 bases at J, with 6 bases in the middle. Per the germline V gene, CDR1 is KGHSH and CDR2 is LQKENI. The DNA of the CDR3 is TGTGCCAGCTCCCCGCTTAATGAAAAACTGTTTTTT. Translation: CASSPLNEKLFF.

V usage is TRBV10-3 and J usage is TRBJ2-5; 7 bases align to TRBD1. This CDR3 spans 15 amino acids. The ends lost 5 bases at V and 5 bases at J; junction bases unmatched: 11. Per germline, CDR1 ENHRY and CDR2 SYGVKD. The CDR3 here is CAISTTTGWTETQYF. CDR3 nucleotide sequence: TGTGCCATCAGTACCACGACAGGGTGGACGGAGACCCAGTACTTC.

This clone was found once. The gene calls are TRBV11-3 and TRBJ2-2, with D perhaps TRBD1 or TRBD2 (6 bases each). This CDR3 has 16 amino acids. V was clipped by 2 bases and J by 3 bases, with 13 bases between them. Germline V gene sequence: CDR1 SGHNT, CDR2 YENEEA. CDR3 DNA: TGTGCCAGCAGCTTAAGATCCGGGGGCGACACCGGGGAGCTGTTTTTT. Translation gives CASSLRSGGDTGELFF.

The V call is TRBV11-1, the J call TRBJ2-1, with D perhaps matching TRBD2 (6 bases). With 5 bases removed from V and 5 bases from J, the gap between germline ends came to 19 bases. The CDR3 is 16 residues long. Looked up from germline, CDR1 is SGHAT and CDR2 is FQDESV (reference sequence). The CDR3: CASSPGGTPGNNEQFF. In nucleotides, the CDR3 is TGTGCCAGCAGCCCAGGAGGGACCCCAGGGAACAATGAGCAGTTCTTC.

The sample holds one count of this clone. The gene calls are TRBV29-1 and TRBJ2-7; the D is unclear. The CDR3 runs 12 residues. Germline lookup yields CDR1 SQVTM and CDR2 ANQGSEA. The germline V and J ends were trimmed by 0 bases and 3 bases, with 6 bases remaining between them. CDR3 nucleotides: TGCAGCGTTGAAGAGGACCACTACGAGCAGTACTTC. Protein product: CSVEEDHYEQYF.

In regard to this clone: Additional DNA sequences in this sample encode the identical CDR3. The V call is TRBV6-1, the J call TRBJ1-1; D gene uncertain. Trimming pared 2 bases from V and 5 bases from J, leaving 9 bases between. CDR3 length: 13 residues. From germline, CDR1 is MNHNS and CDR2 SASEGT. The CDR3 loop is CASSETRGTEAFF. The DNA for the CDR3 is TGTGCCAGCAGTGAAACGCGGGGAACTGAAGCTTTCTTT.

The chain recombines TRBV5-4 with TRBJ2-2; possibly TRBD1 or TRBD2 for D (6 bases each). Trimming stripped 4 bases from V and 2 bases from J, with 12 bases between. CDR3 size: 15 residues. Germline CDR1 SGHNT, CDR2 YYREEE (reference sequence). The CDR3 coding sequence is TGTGCCAGCAGCATGGAGGGGGGTAACACCGGGGAGCTGTTTTTT. Translated: CASSMEGGNTGELFF. Looking up the rest from reference TRBV5-4 and TRBJ2-2 gives the full variable domain: ETGVTQSPTHLIKTRGQQVTLRCSSQSGHNTVSWYQQALGQGPQFIFQYYREEENGRGNFPPRFSGLQFPNYSSELNVNALELDDSALYLCASSMEGGNTGELFFGEGSRLTVL.

This chain joins TRBV5-1 and TRBJ1-2; no definite D call. The CDR3 totals 13 residues. Trimming took off 0 bases at V and 2 bases at J, with 5 bases between the two ends. Germline V gene sequence: CDR1 SGHRS, CDR2 YFSETQ. The chain's CDR3 is CASSLDGNYGYTF. CDR3 nucleotide sequence: TGCGCCAGCAGCTTGGACGGGAACTATGGCTACACCTTC.

The genes are TRBV28 and TRBJ2-7, with TRBD2 matching over 7 bases. J gave up 7 bases and V 7 bases, and 22 bases lay outside the gene matches. The CDR3 has 17 amino acids. From germline, CDR1 is MDHEN and CDR2 SYDVKM. The DNA for the CDR3 is TGTGCCAGCATTATGCAAACCGGGGGGATTAGGGCGCGGGAGCAGTACTTC. It specifies CASIMQTGGIRAREQYF.

The rearrangement uses TRBV28 and TRBJ2-7; D not certain. The CDR3 contains 13 residues. Trimming stripped 10 bases from V and 5 bases from J, with 18 bases between. Germline V lookup: CDR1 MDHEN, CDR2 SYDVKM. CDR3 coding DNA: TGTGCCACCCTAATGGGGTCGTTGGACGAGCAGTACTTC. Protein sequence: CATLMGSLDEQYF.

The count of this clone is one. As DNA, the CDR3 is TGTGCCAGCAGGTCGGACAGGGCCCTCCGGGATACGCAGTATTTT. Translation: CASRSDRALRDTQYF. V and J are TRBV6-5 and TRBJ2-3, with 8 bases matching TRBD1. The CDR3 consists of 15 residues. Germline V gives CDR1 MNHEY, CDR2 SVGAGI. The junction had 11 bases not matched to a gene; V was cut back by 6 bases and J by 6 bases.

This chain links TRBV5-4 with TRBJ2-2; D is ambiguous. Germline V gene lookup returns CDR1 SGHNT and CDR2 YYREEE (reference sequence). This CDR3 region has 16 residues. V was cut by 1 base and J by 3 bases, with 13 bases left in between. CDR3 in DNA: TGTGCCAGCAGCTTGAACGGACCCTTGGACACCGGGGAGCTGTTTTTT. Its translation: CASSLNGPLDTGELFF.

This chain uses TRBV11-3 with TRBJ2-3; a possible D gene is TRBD2 (5 bases). CDR1 and CDR2 (germline): SGHNT, YENEEA. The V end lost 1 base, the J end lost 1 base, and 12 bases lay between the germline ends. This CDR3 is 16 amino acids long. The CDR3 loop reads CASSLGGGSRTDTQYF. For the CDR3, the DNA is TGTGCCAGCAGCTTAGGTGGCGGGTCGCGCACAGATACGCAGTATTTT. Together with reference TRBV11-3 and TRBJ2-3, the CDR3 gives the full variable domain: EAGVVQSPRYKIIEKKQPVAFWCNPISGHNTLYWYLQNLGQGPELLIRYENEEAVDDSQLPKDRFSAERLKGVDSTLKIQPAELGDSAVYLCASSLGGGSRTDTQYFGPGTRLTVL.

The V and J genes are TRBV18 and TRBJ1-3; D is ambiguous. Trimming removed 3 bases from V and 4 bases from J, with 16 bases in between. CDR3 size: 16 residues. Germline CDR1 is KGHSH and CDR2 is LQKENI. CDR3 nucleotides: TGTGCCAGCTCACCCGGAAACCGGGAAGGAGGAAACACCATATATTTT. It codes for CASSPGNREGGNTIYF.

V is TRBV7-9 and J is TRBJ1-2; D is unclear. Germline V gives CDR1 SEHNR, CDR2 FQNEAQ (reference sequence). The CDR3 is 13 residues long. V dropped 3 bases and J dropped 4 bases, with 9 bases sitting between them. The CDR3 loop reads CASSFLSGYGYTF. The CDR3 DNA is TGTGCCAGCAGCTTTTTAAGTGGCTATGGCTACACCTTC. Full variable domain (rest looked up from reference TRBV7-9 and TRBJ1-2): DTGVSQNPRHKITKRGQNVTFRCDPISEHNRLYWYRQTLGQGPEFLTYFQNEAQLEKSRLLSDRFSAERPKGSFSTLEIQRTEQGDSAMYLCASSFLSGYGYTFGSGTRLTVV.

DNA for the CDR3: TGTGCCAGCAGCACCCAGGACAGTGAGGAAAAACTGTTTTTT. Its protein product is CASSTQDSEEKLFF. This rearrangement joins TRBV11-1 to TRBJ1-4; perhaps TRBD1 as D (6 bases). The germline V and J ends were trimmed by 5 bases and 8 bases, with 15 bases remaining between them. In germline, CDR1 is SGHAT, CDR2 FQDESV (reference sequence). The CDR3 is 14 amino acids.

The rearrangement joins TRBV10-3 to TRBJ2-1, with 10 bases identical to TRBD2. The germline CDR1 and CDR2 sequences are ENHRY and SYGVKD. The V and J ends lost 3 bases and 7 bases, in that order; junction bases with no gene match: 6. The CDR3 sequence is 15 residues long. CDR3 nucleotides: TGTGCCATCAGTGATTACCTAGCGGGAGATAATGAGCAGTTCTTC. Its translation is CAISDYLAGDNEQFF.

The chain uses TRBV25-1 and TRBJ2-7; 9 bases are a match to TRBD1. The V segment lost 4 bases and the J segment 4 bases; nucleotides outside the gene matches: 5. Germline-derived CDR1 and CDR2 are MGHDK and SYGVNS. The CDR3 runs to 14 residues. The CDR3 loop reads CASSADRGMYEQYF. The CDR3 DNA reads TGTGCCAGCAGTGCAGACAGGGGGATGTACGAGCAGTACTTC.

V and J are TRBV27 and TRBJ2-2; TRBD1 matches 9 bases. Germline V gene sequence: CDR1 MNHEY, CDR2 SMNVEV (reference sequence). This CDR3 has 16 residues. The V gene end was trimmed by 2 bases and the J gene end by 4 bases; junction bases not matched to a gene: 5. CDR3 DNA: TGTGCCAGCAGTTTAGGGACAGGGATGGGCACCGGGGAGCTGTTTTTT. As protein: CASSLGTGMGTGELFF.

A word on this clone: The identical CDR3 is also encoded by other nucleotide sequences in the sample. The chain employs TRBV18 and TRBJ2-5; D unclear. CDR3 length: 13 residues. Germline assignment: CDR1 KGHSH and CDR2 LQKENI. Trimming pared 1 base from V and 3 bases from J, leaving 6 bases between. CDR3 sequence: CASSPRSEETQYF. For the CDR3, the DNA is TGTGCCAGCTCACCACGGAGTGAAGAGACCCAGTACTTC. Using reference TRBV18 and TRBJ2-5 for the parts outside the CDR3, the full variable domain is NAGVMQNPRHLVRRRGQEARLRCSPMKGHSHVYWYRQLPEEGLKFMVYLQKENIIDESGMPKERFSAEFPKEGPSILRIQQVVRGDSAAYFCASSPRSEETQYFGPGTRLLVL.